The 4 T cell receptor beta chains in this list originate from one sample, sequenced in a study of T cells in Graves' hyperthyroidism and ophthalmopathy. TCR beta CDR3 regions were amplified from RNA transcripts. Primed by the HTBI set, a first-round RT-PCR was run on the TCR CDR3. TCRdb re-called the multiplex PCR reads with MiXCR, one entry per CDR3 protein. The data show fewer than 750,000 distinct CDR3 sequences, roughly 15% seen once. What was sequenced was blood. The origin of the receptors is a woman aged 45-60 years with Graves' ophthalmopathy.

In its sample, this clonotype was seen a few times. V is TRBV15 and J is TRBJ1-2; the D is unclear. Per germline, CDR1 LNHNV and CDR2 YYDKDF (reference sequence). There are 13 residues in the CDR3. Trimming left V 0 bases short and J 3 bases short, with 5 bases between. The CDR3 sequence: CATSRDSDYGYTF. The DNA for the CDR3 is TGTGCCACCAGCAGAGATTCTGACTATGGCTACACCTTC.

In its sample, this clonotype was seen many times. The J gene is TRBJ2-2, the V gene TRBV12-3 or TRBV12-4; possible D gene TRBD1, 5 bases. The CDR3 length is 14 residues. V gave up 4 bases and J gave up 4 bases, with 10 bases separating them. For the CDR3, the DNA is TGTGCCAGCAGTTCGTATAGGGGCACCGGGGAGCTGTTTTTT. Its protein product is CASSSYRGTGELFF.

This clonotype was detected ten times or more. V gene TRBV2 combines with J gene TRBJ2-5, with TRBD2 matching 12 bases. Germline assignment: CDR1 SNHLY and CDR2 FYNNEI. The J segment lost 3 bases and the V segment lost 4 bases, leaving 9 bases of the junction unmatched. The CDR3 loop spans 17 amino acids. The CDR3 DNA reads as TGTGCCAGCAGTGTAATAAGGACTAGCGGGAAAGAAGAGACCCAGTACTTC. Translated: CASSVIRTSGKEETQYF.

This clonotype was observed many times. The CDR3, as DNA: TGTGCCAGCAGCTCAATCACAGGGCGATACGAGCAGTACTTC. Translating it yields CASSSITGRYEQYF. The chain has TRBV11-2 and TRBJ2-7, with TRBD1 as a possible D gene (6 bases). The V gene lost 4 bases and the J gene lost 4 bases, with 14 bases spanning the gap. Looked up from germline, CDR1 is SGHAT and CDR2 is FQNNGV. The CDR3 has 14 amino acids.